This T cell receptor (beta chain) comes out of a study of cytomegalovirus exposure and HLA in healthy donors. Study conclusions and caveats: Available immune exposure information covered CMV serostatus only.

A word on this clone: Its antigen remains unidentified.

PCR employed 60 Vbeta and 13 Jbeta primers. The repertoire was sequenced with immunoSEQ multiplex PCR; TCRdb's copy has only in-frame clones and lacks some. Altogether 150,000 to 200,000 clones are present, approximately 82% being singletons, with the ten largest covering roughly 2.1%. J lost 1 base, V lost 2 bases, and 7 bases had no gene match. This CDR3 is built from 16 residues. Looked up from germline, CDR1 is MDHEN and CDR2 is SYDVKM. The origin of this receptor is a woman aged 18-29 years in good health and CMV-seropositive. J is TRBJ2-5 and V is TRBV28; 7 nucleotides align to TRBD1. Sequencing used PBMCs. The DNA of the CDR3 is TGTGCCAGCAGTTTACCCCAGGGGGTACTCCAAGAGACCCAGTACTTC. This encodes CASSLPQGVLQETQYF.